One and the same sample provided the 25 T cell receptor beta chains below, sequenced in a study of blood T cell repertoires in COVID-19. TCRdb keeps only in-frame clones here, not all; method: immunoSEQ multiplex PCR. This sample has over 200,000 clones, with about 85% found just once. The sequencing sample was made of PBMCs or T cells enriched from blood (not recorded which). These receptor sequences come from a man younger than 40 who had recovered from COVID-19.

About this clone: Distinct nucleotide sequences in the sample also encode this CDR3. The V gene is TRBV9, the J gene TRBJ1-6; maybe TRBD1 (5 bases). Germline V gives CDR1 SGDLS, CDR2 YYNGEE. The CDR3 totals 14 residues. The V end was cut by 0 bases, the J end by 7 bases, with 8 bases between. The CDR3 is CASSVGRTNSPLHF. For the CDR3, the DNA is TGTGCCAGCAGCGTAGGCAGGACAAATTCACCCCTCCACTTT.

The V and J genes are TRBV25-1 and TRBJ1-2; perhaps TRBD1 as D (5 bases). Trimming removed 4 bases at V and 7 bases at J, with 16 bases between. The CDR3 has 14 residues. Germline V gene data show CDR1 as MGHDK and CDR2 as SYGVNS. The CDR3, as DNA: TGTGCCAGCAGTGGCGCCGGCAGGGTTGGTGGCTACACCTTC. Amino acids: CASSGAGRVGGYTF.

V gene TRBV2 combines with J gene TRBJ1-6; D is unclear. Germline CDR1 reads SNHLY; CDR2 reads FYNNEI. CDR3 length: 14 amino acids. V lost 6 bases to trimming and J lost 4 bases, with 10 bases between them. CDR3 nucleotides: TGTGCCAGCAGAGTTGACACATATAATTCACCCCTCCACTTT. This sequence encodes CASRVDTYNSPLHF. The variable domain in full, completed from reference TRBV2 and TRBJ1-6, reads EPEVTQTPSHQVTQMGQEVILRCVPISNHLYFYWYRQILGQKVEFLVSFYNNEISEKSEIFDDQFSVERPDGSNFTLKIRSTKLEDSAMYFCASRVDTYNSPLHFGNGTRLTVT.

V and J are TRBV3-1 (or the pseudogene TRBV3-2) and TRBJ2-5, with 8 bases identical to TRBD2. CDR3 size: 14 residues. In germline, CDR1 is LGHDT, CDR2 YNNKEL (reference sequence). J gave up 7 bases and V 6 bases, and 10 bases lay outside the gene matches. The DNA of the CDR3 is TGTGCCAGCAGTCCGGGACTAGAGGTTTGGACCCAGTACTTC. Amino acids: CASSPGLEVWTQYF.

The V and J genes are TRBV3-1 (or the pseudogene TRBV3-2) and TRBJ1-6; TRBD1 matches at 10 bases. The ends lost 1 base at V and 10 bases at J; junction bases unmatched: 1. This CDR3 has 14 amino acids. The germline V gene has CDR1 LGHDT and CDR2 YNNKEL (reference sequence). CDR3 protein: CASSQGQGASPLHF. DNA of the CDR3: TGTGCCAGCAGCCAAGGACAGGGGGCCTCACCCCTCCACTTT.

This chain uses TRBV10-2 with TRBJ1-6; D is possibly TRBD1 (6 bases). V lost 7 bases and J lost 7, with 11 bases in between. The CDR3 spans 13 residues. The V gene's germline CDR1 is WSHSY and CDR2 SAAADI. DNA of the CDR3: TGCGCCAGCACGGACAGTGGAAATTCACCCCTCCACTTT. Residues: CASTDSGNSPLHF.

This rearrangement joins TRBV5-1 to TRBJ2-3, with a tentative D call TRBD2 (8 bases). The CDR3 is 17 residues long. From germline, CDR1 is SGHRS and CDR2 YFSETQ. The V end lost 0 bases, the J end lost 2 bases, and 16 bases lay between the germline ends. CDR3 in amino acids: CASSLGGGGGITDTQYF. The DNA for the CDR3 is TGCGCCAGCAGCTTGGGAGGGGGCGGGGGGATCACAGATACGCAGTATTTT. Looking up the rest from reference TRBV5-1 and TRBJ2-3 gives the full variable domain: KAGVTQTPRYLIKTRGQQVTLSCSPISGHRSVSWYQQTPGQGLQFLFEYFSETQRNKGNFPGRFSGRQFSNSRSEMNVSTLELGDSALYLCASSLGGGGGITDTQYFGPGTRLTVL.

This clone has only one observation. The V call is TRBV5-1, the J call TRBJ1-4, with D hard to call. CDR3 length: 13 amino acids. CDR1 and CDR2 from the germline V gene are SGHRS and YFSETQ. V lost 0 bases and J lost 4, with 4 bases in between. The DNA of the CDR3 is TGCGCCAGCAGCTTGGCCCGTAATGAAAAACTGTTTTTT. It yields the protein CASSLARNEKLFF.

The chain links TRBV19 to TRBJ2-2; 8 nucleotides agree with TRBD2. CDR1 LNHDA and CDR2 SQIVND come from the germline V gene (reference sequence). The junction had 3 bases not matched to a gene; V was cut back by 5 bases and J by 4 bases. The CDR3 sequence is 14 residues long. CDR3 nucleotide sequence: TGTGCCAGTAGTGCCGGGAGGGGCACCGGGGAGCTGTTTTTT. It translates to CASSAGRGTGELFF.

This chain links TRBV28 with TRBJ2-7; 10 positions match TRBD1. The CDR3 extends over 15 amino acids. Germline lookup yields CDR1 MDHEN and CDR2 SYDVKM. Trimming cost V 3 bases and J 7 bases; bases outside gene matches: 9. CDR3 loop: CASSFGGQGLGEQYF. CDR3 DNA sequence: TGTGCCAGCAGTTTCGGGGGACAGGGGCTAGGGGAGCAGTACTTC.

The CDR3 region is CATTFRQGQGAWNEQFF. The CDR3 DNA reads as TGTGCCACCACCTTTCGCCAGGGACAGGGGGCGTGGAATGAGCAGTTCTTC. V is TRBV24-1 and J is TRBJ2-1; TRBD1 matches at 12 bases. The V gene end was trimmed by 8 bases and the J gene end by 7 bases; junction bases not matched to a gene: 14. CDR1 is KGHDR and CDR2 is SFDVKD in the germline V gene. The CDR3 sequence is 17 residues long.

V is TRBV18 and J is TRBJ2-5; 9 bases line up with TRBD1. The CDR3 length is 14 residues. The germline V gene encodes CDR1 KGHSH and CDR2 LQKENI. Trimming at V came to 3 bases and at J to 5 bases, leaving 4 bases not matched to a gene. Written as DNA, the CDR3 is TGTGCCAGCTCACCGGACAGGGGTCCGGAGACCCAGTACTTC. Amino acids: CASSPDRGPETQYF.

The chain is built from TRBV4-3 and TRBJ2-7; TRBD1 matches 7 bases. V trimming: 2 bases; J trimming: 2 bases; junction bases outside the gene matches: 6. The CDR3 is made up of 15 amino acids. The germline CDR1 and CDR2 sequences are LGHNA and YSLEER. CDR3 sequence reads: CASSQLRTGAYEQYF. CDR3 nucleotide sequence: TGCGCCAGCAGCCAACTTCGGACAGGAGCCTACGAGCAGTACTTC.

CDR3 bases: TGTGCCAGCAGCCAAACTATAAACACAGATACGCAGTATTTT. Protein sequence: CASSQTINTDTQYF. The rearrangement joins TRBV4-2 to TRBJ2-3; D not resolved. The CDR3 length is 14 residues. V was trimmed by 2 bases and J by 2 bases, leaving 8 bases between them. Germline lookup yields CDR1 LGHNA and CDR2 YNFKEQ.

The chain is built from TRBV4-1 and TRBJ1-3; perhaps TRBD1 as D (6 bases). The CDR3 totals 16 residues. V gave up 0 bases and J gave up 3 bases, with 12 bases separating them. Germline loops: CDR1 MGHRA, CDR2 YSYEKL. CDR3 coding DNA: TGCGCCAGCAGCCAAGATCGCAGGGGCAATGGAAACACCATATATTTT. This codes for CASSQDRRGNGNTIYF.

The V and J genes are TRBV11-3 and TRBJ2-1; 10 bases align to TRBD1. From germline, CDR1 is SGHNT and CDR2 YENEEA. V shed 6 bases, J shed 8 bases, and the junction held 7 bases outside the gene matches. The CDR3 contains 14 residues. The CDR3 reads CASSPDRGRDEQFF. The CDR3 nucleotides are TGTGCCAGCAGTCCAGACAGGGGGCGAGATGAGCAGTTCTTC.

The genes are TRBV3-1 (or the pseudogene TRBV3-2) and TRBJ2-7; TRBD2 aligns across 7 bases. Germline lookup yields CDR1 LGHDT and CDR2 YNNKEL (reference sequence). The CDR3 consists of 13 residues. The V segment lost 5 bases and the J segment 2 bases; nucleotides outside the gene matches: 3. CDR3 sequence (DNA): TGTGCCAGCAGCGCTAGCGGAGCCTACGAGCAGTACTTC. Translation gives CASSASGAYEQYF.

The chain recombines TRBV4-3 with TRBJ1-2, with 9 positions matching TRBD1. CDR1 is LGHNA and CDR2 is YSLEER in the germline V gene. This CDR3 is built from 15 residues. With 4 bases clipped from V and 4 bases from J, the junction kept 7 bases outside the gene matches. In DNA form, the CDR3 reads TGCGCCAGCAGCCCTGAATGGGACAGGGTCTATGGCTACACCTTC. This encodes CASSPEWDRVYGYTF.

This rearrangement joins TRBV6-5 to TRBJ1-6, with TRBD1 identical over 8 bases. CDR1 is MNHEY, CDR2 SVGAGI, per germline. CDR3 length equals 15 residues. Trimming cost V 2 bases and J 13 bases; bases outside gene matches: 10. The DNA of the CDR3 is TGTGCCAGCAGTTACAATAACCAGGGGGCGGCTCCCCTCCACTTT. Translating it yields CASSYNNQGAAPLHF.

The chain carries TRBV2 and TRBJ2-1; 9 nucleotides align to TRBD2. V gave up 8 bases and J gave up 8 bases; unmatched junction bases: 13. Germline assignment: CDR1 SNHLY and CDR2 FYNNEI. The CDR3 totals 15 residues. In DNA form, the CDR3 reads TGTGCCAGCGGCTTAGCGGGGGTACAGAGCGATGAGCAGTTCTTC. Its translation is CASGLAGVQSDEQFF. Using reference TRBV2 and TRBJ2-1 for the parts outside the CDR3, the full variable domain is EPEVTQTPSHQVTQMGQEVILRCVPISNHLYFYWYRQILGQKVEFLVSFYNNEISEKSEIFDDQFSVERPDGSNFTLKIRSTKLEDSAMYFCASGLAGVQSDEQFFGPGTRLTVL.

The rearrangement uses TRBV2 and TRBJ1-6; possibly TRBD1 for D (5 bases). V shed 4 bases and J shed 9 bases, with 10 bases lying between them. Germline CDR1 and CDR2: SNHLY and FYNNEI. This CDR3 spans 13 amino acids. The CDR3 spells CASSGQGRSPLHF. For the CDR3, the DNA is TGTGCCAGCAGTGGGCAGGGCCGTTCACCCCTCCACTTT.

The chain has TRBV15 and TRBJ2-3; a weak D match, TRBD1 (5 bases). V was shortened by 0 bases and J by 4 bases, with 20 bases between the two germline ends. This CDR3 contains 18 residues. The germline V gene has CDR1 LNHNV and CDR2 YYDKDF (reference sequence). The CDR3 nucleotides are TGTGCCACCAGCAGAGACTATCCATGGGGCTCCGTCTCAGATACGCAGTATTTT. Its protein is CATSRDYPWGSVSDTQYF.

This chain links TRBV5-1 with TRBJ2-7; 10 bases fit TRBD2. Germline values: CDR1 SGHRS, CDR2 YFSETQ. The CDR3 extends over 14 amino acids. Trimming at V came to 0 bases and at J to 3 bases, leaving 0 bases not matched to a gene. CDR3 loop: CASSLGTSGYEQYF. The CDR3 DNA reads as TGCGCCAGCAGCTTGGGGACTAGCGGCTACGAGCAGTACTTC. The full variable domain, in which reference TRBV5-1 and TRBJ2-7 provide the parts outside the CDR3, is KAGVTQTPRYLIKTRGQQVTLSCSPISGHRSVSWYQQTPGQGLQFLFEYFSETQRNKGNFPGRFSGRQFSNSRSEMNVSTLELGDSALYLCASSLGTSGYEQYFGPGTRLTVT.

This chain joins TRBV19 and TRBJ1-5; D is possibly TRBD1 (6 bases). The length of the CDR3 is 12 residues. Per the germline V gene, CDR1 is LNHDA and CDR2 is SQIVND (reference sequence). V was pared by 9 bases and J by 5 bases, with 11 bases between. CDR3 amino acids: CASGQIYQPQHF. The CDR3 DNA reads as TGTGCCAGCGGACAGATTTATCAGCCCCAGCATTTT.

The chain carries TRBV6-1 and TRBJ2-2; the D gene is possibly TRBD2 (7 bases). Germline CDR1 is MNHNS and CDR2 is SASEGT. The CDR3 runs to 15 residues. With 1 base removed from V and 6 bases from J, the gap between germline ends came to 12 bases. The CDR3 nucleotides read TGTGCCAGCAGTGAAGAAGGGGGGGAACCCGGGGAGCTGTTTTTT. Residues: CASSEEGGEPGELFF.